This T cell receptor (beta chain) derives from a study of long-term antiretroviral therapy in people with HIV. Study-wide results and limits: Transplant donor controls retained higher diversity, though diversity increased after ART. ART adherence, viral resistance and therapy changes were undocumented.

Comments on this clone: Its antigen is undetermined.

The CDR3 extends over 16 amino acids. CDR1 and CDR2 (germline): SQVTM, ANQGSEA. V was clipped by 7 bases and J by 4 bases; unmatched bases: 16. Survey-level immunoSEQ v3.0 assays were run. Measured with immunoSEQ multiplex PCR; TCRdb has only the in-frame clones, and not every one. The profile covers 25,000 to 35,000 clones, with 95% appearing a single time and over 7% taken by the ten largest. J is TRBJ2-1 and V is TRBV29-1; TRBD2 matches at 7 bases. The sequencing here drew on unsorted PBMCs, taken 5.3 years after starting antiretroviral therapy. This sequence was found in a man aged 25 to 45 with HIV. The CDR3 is CSGWSLAGTGYNEQFF. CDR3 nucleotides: TGCAGCGGCTGGTCATTAGCGGGCACGGGGTACAATGAGCAGTTCTTC.